The 25 T cell receptor beta chains listed next were all sequenced from one sample in a study of T cells after yellow fever vaccination. From the 5' RACE reads, TCRdb called clonotypes with MiXCR, one entry per CDR3 protein. The table lists some 120,000 distinct CDR3 sequences, roughly 15% of them singletons, with around 40% in the top ten. Source: CD8+ T cells sorted from PBMCs, taken 5 days after the yellow fever booster vaccination. These receptors originate from a man between 18 and 29 years old who received the YFV17D yellow fever vaccine.

This clonotype occurred a few times. The CDR3 DNA follows: TGCAGTGCTAGGGCCAGGGAGTATGCCTACGAGCAGTACGTC. Amino acids: CSARAREYAYEQYV. J is TRBJ2-7 and V is TRBV20-1; D may correspond to TRBD1 or TRBD2 (5 bases each). Germline V gives CDR1 DFQATT, CDR2 SNEGSKA (reference sequence). V gave up 3 bases and J gave up 2 bases, with 14 bases separating them. This CDR3 has 14 amino acids.

J is TRBJ2-5 and V is TRBV7-9; 10 bases fit TRBD2. The germline V gene has CDR1 SEHNR and CDR2 FQNEAQ (reference sequence). CDR3 length equals 14 residues. Unmatched junction bases numbered 2, after V lost 5 bases and J lost 2 bases. DNA of the CDR3: TGTGCCAGCAGCCTGACTAGCGGGCAAGAGACCCAGTACTTC. Amino acids: CASSLTSGQETQYF.

CDR3 bases: TGTGCCAGCAGTGTAGGGGAGGCCGGGGAGCTGTTTTTT. Translating it yields CASSVGEAGELFF. This rearrangement joins TRBV6-2 or TRBV6-3 to TRBJ2-2; tentative D call: TRBD2 (6 bases). V was clipped by 5 bases and J by 6 bases, with 10 bases between them. CDR1 MNHEY and CDR2 SVGEGT come from the germline V gene. CDR3 size: 13 residues.

In this sample, this clonotype turned up a few times. This chain links TRBV12-3 or TRBV12-4 with TRBJ2-5; 10 nucleotides agree with TRBD2. The CDR3 has 15 amino acids. V shed 5 bases, J shed 1 base, and the junction held 4 bases outside the gene matches. For the CDR3, the DNA is TGTGCCAGCAGTCTCACTAGCGGGGTCCAAGAGACCCAGTACTTC. It encodes CASSLTSGVQETQYF.

This clonotype came up a few times. V usage is TRBV3-1 and J usage is TRBJ2-3; 7 bases fit TRBD2. Per the germline V gene, CDR1 is LGHDT and CDR2 is YNNKEL (reference sequence). This CDR3 region has 17 residues. The trim removed 4 bases at V and 2 bases at J, leaving 12 bases unmatched. The CDR3 loop is CASSPSRGSGYTDTQYF. The CDR3 DNA sequence: TGTGCCAGCAGCCCATCCCGGGGTAGCGGGTACACAGATACGCAGTATTTT.

This clonotype was counted a few times. This sequence joins TRBV27 and TRBJ2-1, with TRBD2 matching over 7 bases. J gave up 8 bases and V 5 bases, and 12 bases lay outside the gene matches. Germline CDR1 and CDR2: MNHEY and SMNVEV (reference sequence). This CDR3 has 15 amino acids. Here the CDR3 reads CASSPLGTTSYEQFF. The CDR3, as DNA: TGTGCCAGCAGTCCGCTTGGGACTACGAGCTATGAGCAGTTCTTC.

The chain links TRBV6-2 or TRBV6-3 to TRBJ2-2, with D perhaps matching TRBD1 (6 bases). Germline V CDR1 and CDR2: MNHEY, SVGEGT. V lost 7 bases, J lost 6 bases, and 12 bases lay in between. The CDR3 has 13 residues. The CDR3 bases are TGTGCCAGCATACTACAGGGAGCCGGGGAGCTGTTTTTT. It yields the protein CASILQGAGELFF.

The V call is TRBV10-3, the J call TRBJ2-2; 10 bases are a match to TRBD2. Germline assignment: CDR1 ENHRY and CDR2 SYGVKD. The CDR3 runs to 15 residues. V lost 5 bases to trimming and J lost 5 bases; unmatched junction nucleotides: 5. The CDR3 sequence: CAISLAGDSTGELFF. The CDR3 nucleotides read TGTGCCATCAGTCTAGCGGGGGATTCGACCGGGGAGCTGTTTTTT.

The chain carries TRBV9 and TRBJ2-3; D may be TRBD2 (6 bases). Germline V CDR1 and CDR2: SGDLS, YYNGEE. The CDR3 is 16 residues long. V was cut by 4 bases and J by 0 bases, with 15 bases left in between. CDR3 nucleotides: TGTGCCAGCAGCCTCGCCGGCGGGGATAGCACAGATACGCAGTATTTT. It yields the protein CASSLAGGDSTDTQYF.

The rearrangement uses TRBV18 and TRBJ2-1; either TRBD1 or TRBD2 may fit D (5 bases each). The CDR3 contains 14 residues. Germline lookup yields CDR1 KGHSH and CDR2 LQKENI. Between the trimmed V and J ends, which lost 1 base and 8 bases, there was a span of 12 bases. The DNA for the CDR3 is TGTGCCAGCTCACCACTGGGGGTGGGCGATGAGCAGTTCTTC. Translation: CASSPLGVGDEQFF.

This clonotype has more than one count but fewer than ten. This sequence joins TRBV7-9 and TRBJ2-7; possible D gene TRBD2, 5 bases. V lost 0 bases and J 0 bases, leaving 12 bases between the germline ends. The CDR3 spans 16 residues. Germline CDR1 reads SEHNR; CDR2 reads FQNEAQ (reference sequence). The CDR3 DNA reads as TGTGCCAGCAGCTTAGCCCCTCGGGGAGTCTCCTACGAGCAGTACTTC. Translating it yields CASSLAPRGVSYEQYF.

This clonotype showed up just a few times. J is TRBJ1-2 and V is TRBV16; the D is unclear. Germline CDR1 and CDR2: KGHSY and FQNENV. The CDR3 loop spans 15 amino acids. The germline V and J ends were trimmed by 1 base and 4 bases, with 13 bases remaining between them. This chain's CDR3 is CASSQLDGGLYGYTF. DNA of the CDR3: TGTGCCAGCAGCCAATTAGACGGTGGGCTCTATGGCTACACCTTC.

This clonotype occurred a few times. The V gene is TRBV5-1, the J gene TRBJ2-1; 11 bases are shared with TRBD2. Germline CDR1 is SGHRS and CDR2 is YFSETQ. V shed 0 bases, J shed 5 bases, and the junction held 4 bases outside the gene matches. This CDR3 is 16 amino acids long. CDR3 in amino acids: CASSLGTSGYNNEQFF. For the CDR3, the DNA is TGCGCCAGCAGCTTGGGGACTAGCGGGTACAACAATGAGCAGTTCTTC.

This clonotype appeared a few times. Being one base from a much bigger clone, this may be a read error. V and J are TRBV14 and TRBJ2-7, with 7 bases fitting TRBD1. CDR3 length: 12 residues. The V and J ends lost 3 bases and 7 bases, in that order; junction bases with no gene match: 3. CDR1 and CDR2 (germline): SGHDN, FVKESK. The CDR3 loop reads CASSQTGWEQYF. For the CDR3, the DNA is TGTGCCAGCAGCCAGACAGGGTGGGAGCAGTACTTC.

This rearrangement joins TRBV7-6 to TRBJ2-7; unclear D gene. This CDR3 spans 11 amino acids. Trimming took 2 bases from V and 5 from J, leaving 4 bases between them. Looked up from germline, CDR1 is SGHVS and CDR2 is FNYEAQ. DNA for the CDR3: TGTGCCAGCAGCTTATTAAACGAGCAGTACTTC. The encoded protein is CASSLLNEQYF.

The gene calls are TRBV9 and TRBJ1-1; no clear D gene. V was cut by 0 bases and J by 1 base, with 7 bases left in between. CDR3 length: 14 amino acids. Germline loops: CDR1 SGDLS, CDR2 YYNGEE. The CDR3 protein is CASSVGVGNTEAFF. The CDR3 DNA sequence: TGTGCCAGCAGCGTAGGTGTGGGGAACACTGAAGCTTTCTTT.

V and J are TRBV5-1 and TRBJ1-1; a weak D match, TRBD1 (5 bases). Germline V lookup: CDR1 SGHRS, CDR2 YFSETQ. Trimming left V 3 bases short and J 5 bases short, with 17 bases between. This CDR3 is 15 amino acids long. The CDR3 DNA follows: TGCGCCAGCAGCTCTTACGGCAGGGCTGGGACTGAAGCTTTCTTT. Translating it yields CASSSYGRAGTEAFF.

This clonotype was seen a few times. The CDR3 protein is CASGAANTGELFF. The CDR3 nucleotides read TGTGCCAGCGGGGCCGCGAACACCGGGGAGCTGTTTTTT. The chain couples TRBV11-2 to TRBJ2-2, with D maybe TRBD1 (5 bases). Germline lookup yields CDR1 SGHAT and CDR2 FQNNGV. The CDR3 covers 13 residues. Trimming cost V 8 bases and J 0 bases, with 7 bases left between them.

This clonotype was counted between two and nine times. J is TRBJ1-1 and V is TRBV27, with unresolved D. Germline CDR1 MNHEY, CDR2 SMNVEV (reference sequence). V was cut by 11 bases and J by 4 bases, with 11 bases left in between. The length of the CDR3 is 11 residues. CDR3 sequence: CAALGGTEAFF. The DNA of the CDR3 is TGTGCCGCGTTGGGAGGCACTGAAGCTTTCTTT.

This clonotype was found a few times. The chain links TRBV4-1 to TRBJ2-4; D ambiguous. V lost 1 base and J lost 3, with 16 bases in between. The CDR3 contains 17 residues. Germline V gene lookup returns CDR1 MGHRA and CDR2 YSYEKL. CDR3 bases: TGCGCCAGCAGCCAAGGAGGCGCCTTGGGAAACAAAAACATTCAGTACTTC. The encoded protein is CASSQGGALGNKNIQYF.

The rearrangement joins TRBV12-3 or TRBV12-4 to TRBJ1-1; maybe TRBD1 (6 bases). V gave up 6 bases and J gave up 3 bases, with 11 bases separating them. The length of the CDR3 is 13 residues. CDR3 residues: CASSQKGDTEAFF. DNA for the CDR3: TGTGCCAGCAGCCAAAAGGGGGACACTGAAGCTTTCTTT.

This clonotype was recorded a few times. Here the CDR3 reads CASSVGQKTEAFF. CDR3 sequence (DNA): TGTGCCAGCAGCGTGGGACAGAAGACTGAAGCTTTCTTT. The chain joins TRBV7-3 to TRBJ1-1, with TRBD1 identical over 7 bases. The germline CDR1 and CDR2 sequences are SGHTA and FQGTGA. V was pared by 5 bases and J by 5 bases, with 5 bases of the junction left unmatched. The CDR3 totals 13 residues.

V usage is TRBV7-2 and J usage is TRBJ1-2, with TRBD1 as a possible D gene (5 bases). Germline CDR1 and CDR2: SGHTA and FQGNSA. Trimming removed 5 bases at V and 1 base at J, with 17 bases between. The CDR3 is made up of 16 amino acids. DNA for the CDR3: TGTGCCAGCAGCCCCTATTCAGGGACCAGTAACTATGGCTACACCTTC. Its protein product is CASSPYSGTSNYGYTF. Complete variable domain (other parts from reference TRBV7-2 and TRBJ1-2): GAGVSQSPSNKVTEKGKDVELRCDPISGHTALYWYRQSLGQGLEFLIYFQGNSAPDKSGLPSDRFSAERTGGSVSTLTIQRTQQEDSAVYLCASSPYSGTSNYGYTFGSGTRLTVV.

V gene TRBV12-5 combines with J gene TRBJ2-7; tentatively, D is TRBD1 (6 bases). Germline V gene data show CDR1 as LGHNT and CDR2 as FRNRAP. The CDR3 runs to 13 residues. Trimming removed 8 bases at V and 4 bases at J, with 15 bases between. In nucleotides, the CDR3 is TGTGCTAGTTTGGCAGGGGTCGGGTACGAGCAGTACTTC. Amino acid sequence: CASLAGVGYEQYF.

This clonotype came up a few times. The V call is TRBV6-5, the J call TRBJ2-2; D unresolved. Trimming cost V 1 base and J 3 bases, with 6 bases left between them. CDR1 and CDR2 (germline): MNHEY, SVGAGI. The CDR3 length is 14 residues. CDR3 loop: CASSYFRDTGELFF. CDR3 nucleotide sequence: TGTGCCAGCAGTTACTTTAGGGACACCGGGGAGCTGTTTTTT.